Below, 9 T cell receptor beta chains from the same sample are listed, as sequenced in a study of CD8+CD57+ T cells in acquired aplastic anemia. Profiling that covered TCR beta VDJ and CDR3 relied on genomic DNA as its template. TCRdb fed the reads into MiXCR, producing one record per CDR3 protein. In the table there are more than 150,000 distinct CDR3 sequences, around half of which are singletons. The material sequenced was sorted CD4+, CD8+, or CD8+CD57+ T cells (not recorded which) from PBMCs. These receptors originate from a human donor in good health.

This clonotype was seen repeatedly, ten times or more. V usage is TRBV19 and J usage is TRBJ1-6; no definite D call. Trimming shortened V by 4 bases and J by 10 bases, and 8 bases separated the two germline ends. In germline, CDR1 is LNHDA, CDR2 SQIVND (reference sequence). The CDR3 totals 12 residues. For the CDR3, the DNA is TGTGCCAGTAGTACTTCCCGCTCACCCCTCCACTTT. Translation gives CASSTSRSPLHF.

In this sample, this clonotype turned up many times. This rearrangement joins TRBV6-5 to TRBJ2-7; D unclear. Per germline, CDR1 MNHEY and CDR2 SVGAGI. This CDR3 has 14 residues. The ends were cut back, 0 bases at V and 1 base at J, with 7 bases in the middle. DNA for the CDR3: TGTGCCAGCAGTTACTCGTGGCAGTCCTACGAGCAGTACTTC. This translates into CASSYSWQSYEQYF.

The CDR3 is CSARTTGTGYEQYF. Here the CDR3 DNA reads TGCAGTGCGCGAACTACCGGGACAGGCTACGAGCAGTACTTC. The J gene is TRBJ2-7, the V gene TRBV20-1; TRBD1 aligns across 8 bases. CDR1 is DFQATT and CDR2 is SNEGSKA in the germline V gene (reference sequence). V lost 6 bases and J lost 3; bases outside the gene matches: 10. The CDR3 length is 14 residues.

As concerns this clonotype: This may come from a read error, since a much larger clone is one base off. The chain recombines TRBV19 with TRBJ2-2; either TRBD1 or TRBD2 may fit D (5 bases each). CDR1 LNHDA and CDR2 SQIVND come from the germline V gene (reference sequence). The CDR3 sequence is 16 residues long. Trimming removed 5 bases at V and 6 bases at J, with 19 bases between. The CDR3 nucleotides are TGTGCCAGTAGTCATGGCGTGAGGGGTTCAGCCGGGGAGCTGTTTTTT. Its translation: CASSHGVRGSAGELFF.

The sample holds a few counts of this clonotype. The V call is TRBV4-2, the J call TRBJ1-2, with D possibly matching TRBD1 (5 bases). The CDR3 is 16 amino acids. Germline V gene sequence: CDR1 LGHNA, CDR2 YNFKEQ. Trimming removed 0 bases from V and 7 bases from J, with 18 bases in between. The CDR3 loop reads CASSQDGGTAGLGYTF. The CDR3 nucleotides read TGTGCCAGCAGCCAAGATGGGGGGACGGCGGGTCTTGGCTACACCTTC.

CDR3 DNA: TGTGCCAGCAGTGGTGCAGATTTTAATGAAAAACTGTTTTTT. It translates to CASSGADFNEKLFF. This chain joins TRBV2 and TRBJ1-4; D call uncertain. Germline assignment: CDR1 SNHLY and CDR2 FYNNEI. CDR3 length equals 14 residues. Trimming removed 4 bases at V and 4 bases at J, with 10 bases between.

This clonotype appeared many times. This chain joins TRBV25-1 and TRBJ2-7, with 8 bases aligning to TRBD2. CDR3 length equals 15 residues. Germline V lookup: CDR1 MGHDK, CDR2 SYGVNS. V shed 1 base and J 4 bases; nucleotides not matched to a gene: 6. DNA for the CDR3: TGTGCCAGCAGTGAATCTGGTGCGGGAGGTTACGAGCAGTACTTC. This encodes CASSESGAGGYEQYF.

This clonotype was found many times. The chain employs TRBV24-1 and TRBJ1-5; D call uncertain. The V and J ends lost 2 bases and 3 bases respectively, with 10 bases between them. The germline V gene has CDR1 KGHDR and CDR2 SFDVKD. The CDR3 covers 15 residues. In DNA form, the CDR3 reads TGTGCCACCAGTGATTCGGGTCAGGTCAATCAGCCCCAGCATTTT. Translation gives CATSDSGQVNQPQHF.

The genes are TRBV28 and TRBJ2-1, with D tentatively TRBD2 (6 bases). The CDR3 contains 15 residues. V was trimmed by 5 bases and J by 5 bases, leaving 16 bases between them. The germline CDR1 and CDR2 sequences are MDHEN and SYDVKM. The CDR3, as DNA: TGTGCCAGCAGTCCCACCCGCGGGGATGACAATGAGCAGTTCTTC. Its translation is CASSPTRGDDNEQFF.